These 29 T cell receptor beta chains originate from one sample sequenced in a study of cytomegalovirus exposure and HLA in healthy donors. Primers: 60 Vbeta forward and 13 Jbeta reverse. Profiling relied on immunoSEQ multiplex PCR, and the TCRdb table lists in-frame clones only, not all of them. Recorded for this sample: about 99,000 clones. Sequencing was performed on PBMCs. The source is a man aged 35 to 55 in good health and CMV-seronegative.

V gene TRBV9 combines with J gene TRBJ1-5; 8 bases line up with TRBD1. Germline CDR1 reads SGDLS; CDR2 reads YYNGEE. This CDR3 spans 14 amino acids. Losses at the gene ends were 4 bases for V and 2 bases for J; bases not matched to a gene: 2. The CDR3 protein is CASSQDRGNQPQHF. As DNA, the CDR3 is TGTGCCAGCAGCCAGGACAGGGGCAATCAGCCCCAGCATTTT.

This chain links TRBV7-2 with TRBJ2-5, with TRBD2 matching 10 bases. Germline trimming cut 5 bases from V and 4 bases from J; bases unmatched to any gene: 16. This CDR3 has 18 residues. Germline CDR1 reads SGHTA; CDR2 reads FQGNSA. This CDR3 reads CASSKEGAGGPASETQYF. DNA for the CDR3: TGTGCCAGCAGCAAGGAGGGAGCGGGGGGGCCGGCCTCAGAGACCCAGTACTTC. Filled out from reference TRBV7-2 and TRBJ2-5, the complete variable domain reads GAGVSQSPSNKVTEKGKDVELRCDPISGHTALYWYRQSLGQGLEFLIYFQGNSAPDKSGLPSDRFSAERTGGSVSTLTIQRTQQEDSAVYLCASSKEGAGGPASETQYFGPGTRLLVL.

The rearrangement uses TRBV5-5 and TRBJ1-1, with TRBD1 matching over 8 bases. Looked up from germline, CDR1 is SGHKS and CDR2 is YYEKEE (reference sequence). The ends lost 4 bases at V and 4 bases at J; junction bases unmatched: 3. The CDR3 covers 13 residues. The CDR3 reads CASSADRVTEAFF. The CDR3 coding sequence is TGTGCCAGCAGCGCGGACAGGGTCACTGAAGCTTTCTTT.

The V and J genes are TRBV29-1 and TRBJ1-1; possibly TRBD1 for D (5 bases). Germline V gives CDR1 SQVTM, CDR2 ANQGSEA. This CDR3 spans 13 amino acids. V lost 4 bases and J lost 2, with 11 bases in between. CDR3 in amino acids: CSVGVGANTEAFF. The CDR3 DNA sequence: TGCAGCGTTGGGGTAGGGGCTAACACTGAAGCTTTCTTT. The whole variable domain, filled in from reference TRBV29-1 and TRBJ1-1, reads SAVISQKPSRDICQRGTSLTIQCQVDSQVTMMFWYRQQPGQSLTLIATANQGSEATYESGFVIDKFPISRPNLTFSTLTVSNMSPEDSSIYLCSVGVGANTEAFFGQGTRLTVV.

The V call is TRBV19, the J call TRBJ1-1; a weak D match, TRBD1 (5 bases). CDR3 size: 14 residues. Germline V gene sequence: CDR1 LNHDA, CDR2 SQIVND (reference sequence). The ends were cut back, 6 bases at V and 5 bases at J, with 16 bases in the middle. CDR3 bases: TGTGCCAGTAGCGCCATGCGGGGCGGAACTGAAGCTTTCTTT. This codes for CASSAMRGGTEAFF.

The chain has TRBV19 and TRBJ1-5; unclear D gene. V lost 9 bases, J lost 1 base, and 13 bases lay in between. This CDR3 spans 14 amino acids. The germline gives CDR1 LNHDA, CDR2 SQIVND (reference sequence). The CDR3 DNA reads TGTGCCAGCCGTTTGTCGGAGAGCAATCAGCCCCAGCATTTT. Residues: CASRLSESNQPQHF.

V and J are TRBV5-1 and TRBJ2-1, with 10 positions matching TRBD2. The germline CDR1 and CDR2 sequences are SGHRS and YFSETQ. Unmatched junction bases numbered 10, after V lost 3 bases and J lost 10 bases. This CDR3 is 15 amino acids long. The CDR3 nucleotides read TGCGCCAGCAGCTCGTTAGCGGGGGGTTCGGGGGAGCAGTTCTTC. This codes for CASSSLAGGSGEQFF.

CDR3 region: CASSYSGGGNTEAFF. The CDR3 DNA reads TGTGCCAGCAGTTACTCGGGGGGAGGCAACACTGAAGCTTTCTTT. The chain uses TRBV6-6 and TRBJ1-1, with D perhaps TRBD1 (5 bases). Germline V gene sequence: CDR1 MNHNY, CDR2 SVGAGI (reference sequence). This CDR3 is built from 15 residues. The V gene lost 0 bases and the J gene lost 2 bases, with 10 bases spanning the gap.

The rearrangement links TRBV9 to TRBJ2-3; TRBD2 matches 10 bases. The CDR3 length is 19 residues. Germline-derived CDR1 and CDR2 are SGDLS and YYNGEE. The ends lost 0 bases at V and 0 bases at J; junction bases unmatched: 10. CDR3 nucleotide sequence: TGTGCCAGCAGCGTAGATCTAAGCGGGGGGGCCGGTAGCACAGATACGCAGTATTTT. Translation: CASSVDLSGGAGSTDTQYF.

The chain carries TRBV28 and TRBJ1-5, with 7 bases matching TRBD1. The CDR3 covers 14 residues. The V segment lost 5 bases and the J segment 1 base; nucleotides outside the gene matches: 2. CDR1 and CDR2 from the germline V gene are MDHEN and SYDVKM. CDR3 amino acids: CASSGTASNQPQHF. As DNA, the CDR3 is TGTGCCAGCAGTGGGACAGCGAGCAATCAGCCCCAGCATTTT.

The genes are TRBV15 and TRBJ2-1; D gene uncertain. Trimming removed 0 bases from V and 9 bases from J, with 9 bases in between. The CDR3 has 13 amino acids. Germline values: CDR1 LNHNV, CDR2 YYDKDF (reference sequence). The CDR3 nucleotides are TGTGCCACCAGCAGAGATGTAACAAGTGAGCAGTTCTTC. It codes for CATSRDVTSEQFF.

In DNA form, the CDR3 reads TGTGCCAGCAGCTTAGGCAGGGCCACCACGACGCCCAGAGAGCAGTACTTC. Its translation is CASSLGRATTTPREQYF. The chain joins TRBV13 to TRBJ2-7, with a weak D call TRBD1 (5 bases). Germline V gene lookup returns CDR1 PRHDT and CDR2 FYEKMQ (reference sequence). The CDR3 consists of 17 residues. V was cut by 0 bases and J by 7 bases, with 22 bases left in between. The full variable domain, rest sourced from reference TRBV13 and TRBJ2-7, is AAGVIQSPRHLIKEKRETATLKCYPIPRHDTVYWYQQGPGQDPQFLISFYEKMQSDKGSIPDRFSAQQFSDYHSELNMSSLELGDSALYFCASSLGRATTTPREQYFGPGTRLTVT.

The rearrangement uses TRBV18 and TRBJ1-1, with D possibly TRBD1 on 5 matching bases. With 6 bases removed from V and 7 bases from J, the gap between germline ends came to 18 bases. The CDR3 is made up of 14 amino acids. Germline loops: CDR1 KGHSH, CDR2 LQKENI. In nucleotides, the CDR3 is TGTGCCAGCTCTACCTTAGGAGGGGTGAGTGAAGCTTTCTTT. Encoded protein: CASSTLGGVSEAFF.

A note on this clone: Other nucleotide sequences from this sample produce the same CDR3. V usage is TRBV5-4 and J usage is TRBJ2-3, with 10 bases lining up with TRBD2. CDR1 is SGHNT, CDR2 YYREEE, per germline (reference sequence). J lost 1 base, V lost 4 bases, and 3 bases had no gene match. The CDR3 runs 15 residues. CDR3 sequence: CASSLGLAGTDTQYF. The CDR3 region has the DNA TGTGCCAGCAGCCTAGGACTAGCGGGCACAGATACGCAGTATTTT.

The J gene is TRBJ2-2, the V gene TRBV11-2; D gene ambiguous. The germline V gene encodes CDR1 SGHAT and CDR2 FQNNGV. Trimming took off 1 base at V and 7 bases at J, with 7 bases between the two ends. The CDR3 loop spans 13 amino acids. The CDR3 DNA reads TGTGCCAGCAGCTTAGCTTTGTACGGGGAGCTGTTTTTT. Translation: CASSLALYGELFF.

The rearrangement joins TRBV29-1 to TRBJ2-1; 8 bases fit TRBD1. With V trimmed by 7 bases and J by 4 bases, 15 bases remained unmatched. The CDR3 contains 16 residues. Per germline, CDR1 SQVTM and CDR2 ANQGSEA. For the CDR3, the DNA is TGCAGCGCCCTCTTACAGGGGGAAGGGGTATACAATGAGCAGTTCTTC. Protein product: CSALLQGEGVYNEQFF.

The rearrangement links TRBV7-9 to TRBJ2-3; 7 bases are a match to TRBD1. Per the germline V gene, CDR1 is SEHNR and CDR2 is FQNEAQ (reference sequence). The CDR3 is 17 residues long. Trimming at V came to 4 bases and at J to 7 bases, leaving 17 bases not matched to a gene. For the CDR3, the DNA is TGTGCCAGCAGCTCATCCGAAACAGGGGAAAGCGGCCATACGCAGTATTTT. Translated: CASSSSETGESGHTQYF.

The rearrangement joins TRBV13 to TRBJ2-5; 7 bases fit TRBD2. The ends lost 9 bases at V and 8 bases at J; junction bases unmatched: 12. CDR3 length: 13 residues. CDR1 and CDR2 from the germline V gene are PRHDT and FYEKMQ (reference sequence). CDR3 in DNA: TGTGCCAGTTTTAAAATGGGCGGGGGAACCCAGTACTTC. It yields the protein CASFKMGGGTQYF. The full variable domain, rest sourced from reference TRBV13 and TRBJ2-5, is AAGVIQSPRHLIKEKRETATLKCYPIPRHDTVYWYQQGPGQDPQFLISFYEKMQSDKGSIPDRFSAQQFSDYHSELNMSSLELGDSALYFCASFKMGGGTQYFGPGTRLLVL.

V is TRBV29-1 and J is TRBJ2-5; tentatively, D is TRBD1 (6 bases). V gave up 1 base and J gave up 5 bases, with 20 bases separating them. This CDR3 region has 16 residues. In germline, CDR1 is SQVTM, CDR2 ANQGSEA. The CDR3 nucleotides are TGCAGCGTTGAAGGGGGGCAGGGTAATCGATTGGAGACCCAGTACTTC. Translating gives CSVEGGQGNRLETQYF.

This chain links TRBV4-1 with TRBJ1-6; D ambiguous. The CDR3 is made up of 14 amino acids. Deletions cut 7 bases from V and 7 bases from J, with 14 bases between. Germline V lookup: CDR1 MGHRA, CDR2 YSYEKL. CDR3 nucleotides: TGCGCCAGCACCCAGGAGCTACCGAATTCACCCCTCCACTTT. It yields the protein CASTQELPNSPLHF.

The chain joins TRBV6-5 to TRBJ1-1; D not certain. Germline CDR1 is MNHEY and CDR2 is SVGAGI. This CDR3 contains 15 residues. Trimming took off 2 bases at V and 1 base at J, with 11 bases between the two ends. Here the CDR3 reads CASSYGGQRNTEAFF. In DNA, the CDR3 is TGTGCCAGCAGTTACGGCGGCCAACGGAACACTGAAGCTTTCTTT.

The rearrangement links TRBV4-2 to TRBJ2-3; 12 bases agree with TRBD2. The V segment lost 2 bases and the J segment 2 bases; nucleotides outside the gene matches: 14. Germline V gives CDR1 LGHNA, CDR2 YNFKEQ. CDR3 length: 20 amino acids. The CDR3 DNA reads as TGTGCCAGCAGCCAACTACGACTAGCGGGGGACCAACCGCTCACAGATACGCAGTATTTT. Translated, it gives CASSQLRLAGDQPLTDTQYF.

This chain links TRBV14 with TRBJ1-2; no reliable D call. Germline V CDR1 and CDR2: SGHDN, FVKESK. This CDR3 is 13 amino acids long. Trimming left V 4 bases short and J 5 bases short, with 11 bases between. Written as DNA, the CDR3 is TGTGCCAGCAGCCTCCGGGGTCCTTATGGCTACACCTTC. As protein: CASSLRGPYGYTF.

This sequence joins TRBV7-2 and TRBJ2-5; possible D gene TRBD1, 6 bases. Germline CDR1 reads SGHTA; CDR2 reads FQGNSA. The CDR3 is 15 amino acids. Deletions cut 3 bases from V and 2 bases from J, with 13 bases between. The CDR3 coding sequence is TGTGCCAGCAGCTTGACAGGAGCTCCTCAAGAGACCCAGTACTTC. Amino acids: CASSLTGAPQETQYF.

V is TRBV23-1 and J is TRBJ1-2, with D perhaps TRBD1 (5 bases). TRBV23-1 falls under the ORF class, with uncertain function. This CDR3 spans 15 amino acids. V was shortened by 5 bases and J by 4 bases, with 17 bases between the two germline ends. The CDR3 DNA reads TGCGCCAGCAGTAGGGGTTCGGGCGATTGCTATGGCTACACCTTC. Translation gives CASSRGSGDCYGYTF.

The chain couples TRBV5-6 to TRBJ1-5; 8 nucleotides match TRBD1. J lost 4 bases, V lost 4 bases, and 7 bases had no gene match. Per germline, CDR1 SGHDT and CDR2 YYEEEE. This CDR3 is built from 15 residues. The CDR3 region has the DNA TGTGCCAGCAGCACTTCGGACAGGGAGAATCAGCCCCAGCATTTT. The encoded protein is CASSTSDRENQPQHF.

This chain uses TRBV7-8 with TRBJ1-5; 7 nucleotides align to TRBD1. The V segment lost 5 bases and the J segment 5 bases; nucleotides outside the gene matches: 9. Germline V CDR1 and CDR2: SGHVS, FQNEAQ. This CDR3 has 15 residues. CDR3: CASSHGTDGYQPQHF. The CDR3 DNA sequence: TGTGCCAGCAGCCACGGGACAGACGGATATCAGCCCCAGCATTTT.

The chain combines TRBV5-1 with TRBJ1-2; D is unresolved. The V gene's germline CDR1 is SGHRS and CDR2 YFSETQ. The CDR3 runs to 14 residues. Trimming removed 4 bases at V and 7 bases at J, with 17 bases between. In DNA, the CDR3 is TGCGCCAGCAGCCCCGGGGAGGGAATGAGTGGCTACACCTTC. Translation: CASSPGEGMSGYTF.

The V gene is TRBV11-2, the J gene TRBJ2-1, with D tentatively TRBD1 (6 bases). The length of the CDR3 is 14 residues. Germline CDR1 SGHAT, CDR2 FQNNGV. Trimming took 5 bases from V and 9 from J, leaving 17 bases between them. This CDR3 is CASSTGRDITEQFF. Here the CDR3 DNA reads TGTGCCAGCAGCACCGGCCGGGACATAACTGAGCAGTTCTTC.